This TCR beta chain was identified in a study of shared clonotypes between healthy human individuals. TCRdb keeps only in-frame clones here, not all; method: immunoSEQ multiplex PCR. This table holds approximately 700,000 clones, around 78% found once. The CDR3 runs 14 residues. Germline V gives CDR1 MNHEY, CDR2 SVGAGI. The V end was cut by 6 bases, the J end by 1 base, with 12 bases between. This clone was counted a single time. This sequence joins TRBV6-5 and TRBJ1-1, with a possible D match to TRBD1 (5 bases). The receptor's source is a young woman in good health. The sample taken for sequencing was memory CD4+ T cells sorted from blood. Subset: CD45RA-negative fraction. CDR3 protein: CASSDNQGNTEAFF. Here the CDR3 DNA reads TGTGCCAGCAGCGACAACCAGGGGAACACTGAAGCTTTCTTT.